One and the same sample provided the 16 T cell receptor beta chains below, sequenced in a study of T cell changes during pregnancy in multiple sclerosis. Sequencing was performed with immunoSEQ multiplex PCR; in TCRdb, only in-frame clones are kept and a portion is missing. Of around 100,000 clones in the sample, around 92% are singletons; the top ten hold more than 1.5%. Sample: peripheral blood, taken after pregnancy. These TCRs come from a female donor with multiple sclerosis, enrolled in a pregnancy study.

The rearrangement joins TRBV7-3 to TRBJ2-5, with D unclear. Per germline, CDR1 SGHTA and CDR2 FQGTGA. The length of the CDR3 is 13 residues. Trimming pared 5 bases from V and 4 bases from J, leaving 11 bases between. CDR3: CASSTDFGETQYF. The CDR3 DNA follows: TGTGCCAGCAGCACTGACTTCGGAGAGACCCAGTACTTC.

The rearrangement links TRBV30 to TRBJ1-2, with 7 bases matching TRBD1. This CDR3 comprises 13 residues. Germline V CDR1 and CDR2: GTSNPN, SVGIG (reference sequence). V lost 0 bases, J lost 6 bases, and 4 bases stayed unmatched. CDR3 nucleotides: TGTGCCTGGAGTGTCACAGGGGCGGATGGCTACACCTTC. It translates to CAWSVTGADGYTF.

This chain joins TRBV27 and TRBJ2-1; 10 bases map to TRBD2. The CDR3 loop spans 14 amino acids. V lost 2 bases, J lost 9 bases, and 4 bases stayed unmatched. Germline CDR1 MNHEY, CDR2 SMNVEV (reference sequence). CDR3 in DNA: TGTGCCAGCAGTTTAAGCGGGAGGGCCGGTGAGCAGTTCTTC. This codes for CASSLSGRAGEQFF.

V usage is TRBV5-1 and J usage is TRBJ1-3; TRBD1 matches 8 bases. CDR1 is SGHRS, CDR2 YFSETQ, per germline. This CDR3 is built from 15 residues. The J segment lost 2 bases and the V segment lost 2 bases, leaving 3 bases of the junction unmatched. CDR3 loop: CASSFARGPGNTIYF. The DNA of the CDR3 is TGCGCCAGCAGCTTCGCCAGGGGGCCTGGAAACACCATATATTTT.

The rearrangement joins TRBV5-1 to TRBJ1-3, with TRBD1 matching over 10 bases. The CDR3 covers 16 residues. Germline CDR1 and CDR2: SGHRS and YFSETQ. J gave up 7 bases and V 3 bases, and 10 bases lay outside the gene matches. The CDR3 sequence: CASSYGSGQGRNTIYF. In nucleotides, the CDR3 is TGCGCCAGCAGCTACGGGTCGGGACAGGGGAGGAACACCATATATTTT.

The rearrangement uses TRBV6-1 and TRBJ2-7; 7 bases map to TRBD2. CDR1 MNHNS and CDR2 SASEGT come from the germline V gene. V was clipped by 6 bases and J by 2 bases; unmatched bases: 10. The CDR3 covers 15 residues. Here the CDR3 DNA reads TGTGCCAGCAGAGCTCGTGCAGGGAGGGCCTACGAGCAGTACTTC. It translates to CASRARAGRAYEQYF.

This clone has a single count. The rearrangement uses TRBV6-1 and TRBJ1-1; perhaps TRBD1 as D (5 bases). The ends were cut back, 9 bases at V and 0 bases at J, with 11 bases in the middle. Germline loops: CDR1 MNHNS, CDR2 SASEGT. This CDR3 region has 13 residues. This chain's CDR3 is CARTEYLNTEAFF. The CDR3 region has the DNA TGTGCCAGGACAGAGTACTTGAACACTGAAGCTTTCTTT.

This sequence joins TRBV6-6 and TRBJ1-4, with 7 bases fitting TRBD1. The V gene's germline CDR1 is MNHNY and CDR2 SVGAGI (reference sequence). V shed 6 bases, J shed 7 bases, and the junction held 8 bases outside the gene matches. The CDR3 extends over 14 amino acids. DNA of the CDR3: TGTGCCAGCAGGAAAGGACAGGCCGTTGAAAAACTGTTTTTT. Encoded protein: CASRKGQAVEKLFF.

The chain uses TRBV4-3 and TRBJ1-1, with a possible D match to TRBD1 (5 bases). The CDR3 covers 14 residues. Deletions cut 4 bases from V and 3 bases from J, with 12 bases between. CDR1 is LGHNA, CDR2 YSLEER, per germline. The CDR3: CASSRDSGDTEAFF. The CDR3 nucleotides read TGCGCCAGCAGCCGAGACAGCGGAGACACTGAAGCTTTCTTT.

The CDR3 DNA reads TGTGCCAGCAGCCCCGGTAGAAGGGGCTCCAATTCACCCCTCCACTTT. Protein: CASSPGRRGSNSPLHF. The chain links TRBV7-8 to TRBJ1-6, with D possibly being TRBD1 (5 bases). The CDR3 is 16 amino acids. The ends were cut back, 5 bases at V and 7 bases at J, with 18 bases in the middle. Germline lookup yields CDR1 SGHVS and CDR2 FQNEAQ.

The chain's CDR3 is CASSERGPGEQFF. The CDR3 DNA sequence: TGTGCCAGCAGTGAAAGAGGGCCAGGGGAACAGTTCTTC. The V and J genes are TRBV6-1 and TRBJ2-1; possible D gene TRBD1, 6 bases. The CDR3 has 13 residues. Germline assignment: CDR1 MNHNS and CDR2 SASEGT. Deletions cut 2 bases from V and 13 bases from J, with 15 bases between.

This chain connects TRBV2 to TRBJ2-1; no reliable D call. Germline V lookup: CDR1 SNHLY, CDR2 FYNNEI. The CDR3 is made up of 12 amino acids. V was trimmed by 3 bases and J by 4 bases, leaving 4 bases between them. DNA for the CDR3: TGTGCCAGCAGTGACAGATACAATGAGCAGTTCTTC. Protein sequence: CASSDRYNEQFF.

The chain employs TRBV27 and TRBJ2-1; 8 nucleotides match TRBD1. Unmatched junction bases numbered 2, after V lost 6 bases and J lost 1 base. Per the germline V gene, CDR1 is MNHEY and CDR2 is SMNVEV (reference sequence). This CDR3 is built from 14 residues. The CDR3 DNA sequence: TGTGCCAGCAGAAGACAGGGGTCCTACAATGAGCAGTTCTTC. Translated: CASRRQGSYNEQFF.

The chain uses TRBV5-6 and TRBJ2-1; TRBD2 matches at 9 bases. Trimming removed 4 bases from V and 4 bases from J; junction bases left unmatched: 6. Per the germline V gene, CDR1 is SGHDT and CDR2 is YYEEEE. The CDR3 consists of 15 residues. CDR3 DNA sequence: TGTGCCAGCAGCACCGAAGGACTAGCGTACAATGAGCAGTTCTTC. It codes for CASSTEGLAYNEQFF.

The J gene is TRBJ2-1, the V gene TRBV7-9; 8 bases map to TRBD1. The germline V gene has CDR1 SEHNR and CDR2 FQNEAQ (reference sequence). With 7 bases clipped from V and 6 bases from J, the junction kept 5 bases outside the gene matches. CDR3 length equals 13 residues. In DNA form, the CDR3 reads TGTGCCAGCAACAGGGGGGCCCTCAATGAGCAGTTCTTC. This codes for CASNRGALNEQFF. Full variable domain (outside the CDR3, taken from reference TRBV7-9 and TRBJ2-1): DTGVSQNPRHKITKRGQNVTFRCDPISEHNRLYWYRQTLGQGPEFLTYFQNEAQLEKSRLLSDRFSAERPKGSFSTLEIQRTEQGDSAMYLCASNRGALNEQFFGPGTRLTVL.

The chain joins TRBV6-6 to TRBJ1-5; 7 bases agree with TRBD1. Germline V CDR1 and CDR2: MNHNY, SVGAGI (reference sequence). V lost 4 bases and J lost 3; bases outside the gene matches: 6. This CDR3 region has 15 residues. The CDR3 loop is CASSFRDSSNQPQHF. For the CDR3, the DNA is TGTGCCAGCAGTTTTAGGGACAGTTCCAATCAGCCCCAGCATTTT.